This T cell receptor beta chain was identified during a study of cytomegalovirus exposure and HLA in healthy donors. 13 Jbeta primers and 60 Vbeta primers were used for the PCR. This table comes from immunoSEQ multiplex PCR, and its TCRdb copy is limited to in-frame clones, with some not included. The data show about 150,000 clones, under 70% seen once. The CDR3 contains 17 residues. The germline gives CDR1 LGHNA, CDR2 YNFKEQ. The V end was cut by 1 base, the J end by 4 bases, with 17 bases between. The sequencing sample was made of PBMCs. This chain connects TRBV4-2 to TRBJ1-5; D is possibly TRBD1 (5 bases). The clonotype originates from a woman in her fifties or sixties in good health and CMV-seronegative. This CDR3 reads CASSQGGAGEANQPQHF. CDR3 bases: TGTGCCAGCAGCCAAGGCGGGGCGGGGGAAGCTAATCAGCCCCAGCATTTT.